This T cell receptor (beta chain) was profiled in a study of T cell changes during pregnancy in multiple sclerosis. This clone was detected only once. A junction boundary mismatches the germline segment, possibly from a read error. The repertoire was sequenced with immunoSEQ multiplex PCR; TCRdb's copy has only in-frame clones and lacks some. The data hold roughly 58,000 clones, with 80% to 95% observed a single time. CDR3 size: 14 residues. CDR1 SGDLS and CDR2 YYNGEE come from the germline V gene. The chain joins TRBV9 to TRBJ1-3, with TRBD1 matching 9 bases. The sequences come from CD4+ T cells from peripheral blood mononuclear cells, collected after pregnancy. This TCR was recovered from a female donor in good health, enrolled as a control in a pregnancy study. CDR3 DNA: TGTGCCAGCAGTGACCCGGACAGGGGAAGCACCATATATTTT. Amino acid sequence: CASSDPDRGSTIYF.